Listed below are T cell receptor beta chains from one sample, sequenced in a study of CXCR3-negative and CXCR3-positive naive CD8 T cells. TCRdb re-called the 5' RACE reads and shows each CDR3 protein once, DNA omitted. This specimen shows some 130,000 distinct CDR3 sequences; the ten leading clones hold roughly 0.31%. The sample comprised naive CXCR3- CD8+ T cells from blood. The receptors shown here come from a human donor in good health. Some clones in this sample may be carry-over from other donors' samples. CDR3s include the opening cysteine and the closing phenylalanine or tryptophan. Fields, in order: CDR3 length, V gene, J gene, CDR3 protein.

14	TRBV20-1	TRBJ1-5	CSARPGRADQPQHF
15	TRBV20-1	TRBJ2-1	CSASDGGSSYNEQFF
15	TRBV7-9	TRBJ2-7	CASSLAQGALNEQYF
13	TRBV5-1	TRBJ1-1	CASRLGGATEAFF
13	TRBV29-1	TRBJ2-7	CSVQTDSSYEQYF
16	TRBV29-1	TRBJ2-1	CSVEGPTSGGHNEQFF
12	TRBV29-1	TRBJ2-7	CSVVGETYEQYF
14	TRBV10-2	TRBJ2-3	CASGSGRVADTQYF
16	TRBV15	TRBJ1-5	CATSRDRGLGNQPQHF
13	TRBV7-8	TRBJ2-7	CASSTRSEYEQYF
13	TRBV23-1	TRBJ2-1	CASNPTDFNEQFF
18	TRBV4-1	TRBJ2-7	CASSQDGGDGTPTYEQYF
12	TRBV12-3/TRBV12-4	TRBJ2-3	CASSHSTDTQYF
13	TRBV29-1	TRBJ2-5	CSVDLGVQETQYF
15	TRBV5-4	TRBJ2-3	CASSTGQGGTDTQYF
16	TRBV29-1	TRBJ2-5	CSVEDREDGHQETQYF
18	TRBV19	TRBJ2-1	CASSMTSGGPLPYNEQFF
13	TRBV5-1	TRBJ2-1	CASSLGGRDEQFF
15	TRBV20-1	TRBJ1-2	CSASPQWDSHDGYTF
16	TRBV5-6	TRBJ2-1	CASSLGGPGDYNEQFF
14	TRBV5-1	TRBJ2-1	CASSISDRGNEQFF
11	TRBV29-1	TRBJ1-1	CSVNRATEAFF
14	TRBV9	TRBJ1-2	CASSVGSGGHGYTF
11	TRBV28	TRBJ2-1	CASKGGHEQFF
14	TRBV15	TRBJ2-7	CATSRAGTSDEQYF
13	TRBV29-1	TRBJ1-1	CSVLGGLDTEAFF
13	TRBV6-6	TRBJ2-7	CASSTPGAGEQYF
19	TRBV14	TRBJ2-7	CASSPDWGRPAGGTYEQYF
14	TRBV7-6	TRBJ2-1	CASSYSGAYNEQFF
18	TRBV11-2	TRBJ2-3	CASSLPREDRKPTDTQYF
14	TRBV5-1	TRBJ2-1	CASRDLAGVDEQFF
13	TRBV29-1	TRBJ2-2	CSALDGNTGELFF
19	TRBV14	TRBJ2-7	CASSQGVHMVGVYPYEQYF
16	TRBV6-1	TRBJ2-7	CASSEARIDSPYEQYF
13	TRBV12-3/TRBV12-4	TRBJ1-2	CASSLGTASGYTF
14	TRBV29-1	TRBJ1-2	CSVELEVPNYGYTF
12	TRBV6-2/TRBV6-3	TRBJ2-7	CASSFLIGEQYF
14	TRBV27	TRBJ1-2	CASRGTGGFYGYTF
14	TRBV30	TRBJ2-1	CAWSVGQGSDEQFF
15	TRBV5-1	TRBJ1-1	CASSLSGQGEMEAFF
11	TRBV29-1	TRBJ1-5	CSVELAEPQHF